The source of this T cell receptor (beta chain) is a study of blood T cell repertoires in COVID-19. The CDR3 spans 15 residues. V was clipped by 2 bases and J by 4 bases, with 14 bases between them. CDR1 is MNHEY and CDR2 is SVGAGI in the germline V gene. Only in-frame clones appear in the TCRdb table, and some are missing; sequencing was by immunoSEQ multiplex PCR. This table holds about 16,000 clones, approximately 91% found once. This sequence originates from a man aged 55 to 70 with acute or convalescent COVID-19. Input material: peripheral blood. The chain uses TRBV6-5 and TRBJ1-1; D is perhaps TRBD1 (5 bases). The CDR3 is CASSYETGRSTEAFF. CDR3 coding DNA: TGTGCCAGCAGTTACGAAACAGGTAGAAGCACTGAAGCTTTCTTT.